These 4 T cell receptor beta chains were all obtained from the same sample, sequenced in a study of control samples from healthy donors and cancer patients. Clones were sequenced by immunoSEQ multiplex PCR, and TCRdb holds only the in-frame ones, with some missing. The sample lists about 100,000 clones; 92% were seen once. The sequenced sample was blood. These receptors were taken from a woman between 18 and 29 years old in good health.

Worth noting for this clone: Other DNA sequences in the same sample also yield this CDR3. The J gene is TRBJ2-7, the V gene TRBV6-5; D remains unclear. The CDR3 extends over 14 amino acids. Trimming removed 5 bases at V and 3 bases at J, with 14 bases between. Germline V gives CDR1 MNHEY, CDR2 SVGAGI. This CDR3 reads CASSPAGVDYEQYF. Here the CDR3 DNA reads TGTGCCAGCAGTCCCGCTGGGGTGGACTACGAGCAGTACTTC.

The rearrangement uses TRBV24-1 and TRBJ1-5; D not certain. Deletions cut 6 bases from V and 6 bases from J, with 5 bases between. Germline loops: CDR1 KGHDR, CDR2 SFDVKD. CDR3 length equals 11 residues. The CDR3 is CATSRGQPQHF. The CDR3 DNA is TGTGCCACCAGTCGAGGTCAGCCCCAGCATTTT.

J is TRBJ2-7 and V is TRBV25-1, with D hard to call. The CDR3 extends over 15 amino acids. The V gene's germline CDR1 is MGHDK and CDR2 SYGVNS. Trimming cost V 4 bases and J 3 bases, with 16 bases left between them. As DNA, the CDR3 is TGTGCCAGCAGTGTTTGGCAGAAGATGTACTACGAGCAGTACTTC. Translation gives CASSVWQKMYYEQYF.

The chain couples TRBV6-2 or TRBV6-3 to TRBJ2-3; 8 bases match TRBD2. The V and J ends lost 4 bases and 5 bases, in that order; junction bases with no gene match: 8. This CDR3 has 15 amino acids. Germline values: CDR1 MNHEY, CDR2 SVGEGT. CDR3 in amino acids: CASSFSGGQVDTQYF. CDR3 bases: TGTGCCAGCAGTTTCTCGGGGGGGCAGGTAGATACGCAGTATTTT.